The clone carrying this TCR beta chain is medium-sized within its sample. Its antigen remains unidentified. Here immunoSEQ multiplex PCR was the method, and the copy in TCRdb shows in-frame clones only, minus some. Among roughly 10,000 clones, over 70% were seen once, and the ten largest hold 8.5% to 9%. The data originate from a study of T cell clonotyping in hematopoietic cell transplantation. Study conclusions and caveats: Broader posttransplant TCR repertoire diversity was predicted by graft donor and pretransplant recipient Inverse Simpson Index values. Pathologically expanded recipient clonotypes increased progressively from day 30 to day 180 as diversity fell. Without cell sorting, CD4 versus CD8 contributions remain unresolved.

Germline loops: CDR1 SGHTA, CDR2 FQGNSA. The CDR3 is 15 amino acids. V was pared by 3 bases and J by 2 bases, with 13 bases between. The sequenced sample was PBMCs, obtained 30 days after allogeneic stem cell transplant. The TCR originated in a female patient aged 40-50 years who had an allogeneic stem cell transplant from a related donor, so T cells may come from the graft donor. Some clones in this sample may be carry-over from other donors' samples. The V gene is TRBV7-2, the J gene TRBJ1-2; TRBD1 might be the D (5 bases). CDR3 nucleotides: TGTGCCAGCAGCTTGAACCGACAGCCGAACTATGGCTACACCTTC. Translation: CASSLNRQPNYGYTF.